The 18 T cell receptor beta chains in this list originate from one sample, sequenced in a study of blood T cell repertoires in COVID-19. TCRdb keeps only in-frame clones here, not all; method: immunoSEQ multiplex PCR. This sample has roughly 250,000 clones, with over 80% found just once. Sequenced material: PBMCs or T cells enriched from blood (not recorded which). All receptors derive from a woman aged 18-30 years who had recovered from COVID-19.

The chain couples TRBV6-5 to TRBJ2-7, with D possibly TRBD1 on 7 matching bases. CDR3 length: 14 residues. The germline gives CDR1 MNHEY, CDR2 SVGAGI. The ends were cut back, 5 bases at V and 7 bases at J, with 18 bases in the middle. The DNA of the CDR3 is TGTGCCAGCAGTATAGCAGGGGGGTTTTCGGAGCAGTACTTC. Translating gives CASSIAGGFSEQYF.

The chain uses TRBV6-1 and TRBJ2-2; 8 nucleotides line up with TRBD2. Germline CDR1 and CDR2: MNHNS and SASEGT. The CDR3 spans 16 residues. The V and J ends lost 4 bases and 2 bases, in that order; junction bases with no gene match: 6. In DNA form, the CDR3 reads TGTGCCAGCAGTGCCCAAGCGGGGGTTAACACCGGGGAGCTGTTTTTT. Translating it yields CASSAQAGVNTGELFF.

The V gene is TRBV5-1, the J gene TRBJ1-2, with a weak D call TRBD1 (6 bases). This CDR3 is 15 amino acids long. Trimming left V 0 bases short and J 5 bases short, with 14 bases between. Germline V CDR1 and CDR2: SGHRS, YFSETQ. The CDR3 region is CASSLEGGTHYGYTF. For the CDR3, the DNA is TGCGCCAGCAGCTTGGAGGGTGGGACACATTATGGCTACACCTTC. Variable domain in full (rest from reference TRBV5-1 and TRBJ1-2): KAGVTQTPRYLIKTRGQQVTLSCSPISGHRSVSWYQQTPGQGLQFLFEYFSETQRNKGNFPGRFSGRQFSNSRSEMNVSTLELGDSALYLCASSLEGGTHYGYTFGSGTRLTVV.

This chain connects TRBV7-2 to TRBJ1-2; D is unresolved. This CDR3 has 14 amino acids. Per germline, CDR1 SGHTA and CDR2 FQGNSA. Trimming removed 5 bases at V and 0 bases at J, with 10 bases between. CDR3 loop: CASSPSGSNYGYTF. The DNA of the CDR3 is TGTGCCAGCAGCCCGTCAGGTTCTAACTATGGCTACACCTTC.

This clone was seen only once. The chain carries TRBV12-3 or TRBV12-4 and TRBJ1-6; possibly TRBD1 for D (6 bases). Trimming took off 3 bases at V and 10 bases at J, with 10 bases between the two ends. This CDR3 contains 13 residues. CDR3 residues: CASSLAGVSPLHF. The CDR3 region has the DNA TGTGCCAGCAGTTTGGCAGGGGTCTCACCCCTCCACTTT.

CDR3 loop: CASGSGTGNDNEQFF. As DNA, the CDR3 is TGTGCTAGTGGGTCCGGGACAGGGAATGACAATGAGCAGTTCTTC. The rearrangement uses TRBV12-5 and TRBJ2-1; 9 bases agree with TRBD1. This CDR3 contains 15 residues. Germline-derived CDR1 and CDR2 are LGHNT and FRNRAP. Germline trimming cut 6 bases from V and 5 bases from J; bases unmatched to any gene: 8.

CDR3 region: CASSGGSFAEAFF. The DNA of the CDR3 is TGTGCCAGTAGTGGGGGCAGCTTCGCTGAAGCTTTCTTT. The chain employs TRBV19 and TRBJ1-1; D is perhaps TRBD1 (6 bases). Looked up from germline, CDR1 is LNHDA and CDR2 is SQIVND (reference sequence). There are 13 residues in the CDR3. The V end was cut by 5 bases, the J end by 6 bases, with 13 bases between.

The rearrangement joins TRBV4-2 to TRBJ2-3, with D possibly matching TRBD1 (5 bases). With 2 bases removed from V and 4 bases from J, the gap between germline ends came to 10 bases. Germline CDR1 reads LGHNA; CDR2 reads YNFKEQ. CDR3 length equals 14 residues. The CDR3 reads CASSQIARADTQYF. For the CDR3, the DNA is TGTGCCAGCAGCCAAATTGCCAGGGCAGATACGCAGTATTTT.

The CDR3 spells CASSIRDTEETQYF. The CDR3 nucleotides read TGTGCCAGTAGTATACGGGACACGGAAGAGACCCAGTACTTC. The rearrangement links TRBV19 to TRBJ2-5; a possible D gene is TRBD1 (6 bases). Germline loops: CDR1 LNHDA, CDR2 SQIVND (reference sequence). The CDR3 covers 14 residues. With 2 bases removed from V and 3 bases from J, the gap between germline ends came to 10 bases.

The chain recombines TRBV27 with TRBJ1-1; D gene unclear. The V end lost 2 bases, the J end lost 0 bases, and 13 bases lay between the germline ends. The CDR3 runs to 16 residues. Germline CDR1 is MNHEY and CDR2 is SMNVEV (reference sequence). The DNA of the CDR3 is TGTGCCAGCAGTTTAATGCAGGCTTTCATGAACACTGAAGCTTTCTTT. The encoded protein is CASSLMQAFMNTEAFF.

The CDR3 DNA reads TGTGCCAGCAGCTTAGCGCATCTGGAGGTTACGCTTGAAGCTTTCTTT. Its protein is CASSLAHLEVTLEAFF. The gene calls are TRBV7-2 and TRBJ1-1; the D is unclear. Germline V CDR1 and CDR2: SGHTA, FQGNSA. The ends were cut back, 0 bases at V and 7 bases at J, with 18 bases in the middle. The CDR3 loop spans 16 amino acids.

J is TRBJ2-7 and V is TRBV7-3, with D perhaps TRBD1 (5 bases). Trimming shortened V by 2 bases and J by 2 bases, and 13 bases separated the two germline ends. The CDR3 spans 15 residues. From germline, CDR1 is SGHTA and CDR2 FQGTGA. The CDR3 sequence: CASSLARVGPYEQYF. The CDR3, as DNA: TGTGCCAGCAGCTTAGCCAGGGTCGGTCCCTACGAGCAGTACTTC.

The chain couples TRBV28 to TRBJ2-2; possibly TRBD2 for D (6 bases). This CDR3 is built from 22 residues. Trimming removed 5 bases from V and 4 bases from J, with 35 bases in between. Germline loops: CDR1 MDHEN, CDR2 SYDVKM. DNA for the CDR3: TGTGCCAGCAGTCTCCCGATATGGCGGGGCCAGACCACCGGAAAACCCACCGGGGAGCTGTTTTTT. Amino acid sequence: CASSLPIWRGQTTGKPTGELFF.

This chain's CDR3 is CASSSIRGSGNTIYF. In DNA form, the CDR3 reads TGTGCCAGCAGCTCGATTAGGGGCTCTGGAAACACCATATATTTT. The V gene is TRBV2, the J gene TRBJ1-3, with D perhaps matching TRBD1 (5 bases). Germline CDR1 and CDR2: SNHLY and FYNNEI. There are 15 residues in the CDR3. V was shortened by 6 bases and J by 0 bases, with 12 bases between the two germline ends.

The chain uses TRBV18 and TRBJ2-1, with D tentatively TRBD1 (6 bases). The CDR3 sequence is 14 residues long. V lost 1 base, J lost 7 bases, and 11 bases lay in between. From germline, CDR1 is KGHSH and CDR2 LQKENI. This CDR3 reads CASSPRAGENEQFF. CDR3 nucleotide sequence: TGTGCCAGCTCACCACGGGCAGGGGAAAATGAGCAGTTCTTC.

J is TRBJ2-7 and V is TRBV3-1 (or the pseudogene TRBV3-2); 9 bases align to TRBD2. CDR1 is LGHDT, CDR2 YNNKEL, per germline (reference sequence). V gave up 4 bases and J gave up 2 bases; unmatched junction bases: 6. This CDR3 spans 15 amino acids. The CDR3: CASSPGLARTYEQYF. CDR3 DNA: TGTGCCAGCAGCCCAGGACTAGCGCGCACCTACGAGCAGTACTTC.

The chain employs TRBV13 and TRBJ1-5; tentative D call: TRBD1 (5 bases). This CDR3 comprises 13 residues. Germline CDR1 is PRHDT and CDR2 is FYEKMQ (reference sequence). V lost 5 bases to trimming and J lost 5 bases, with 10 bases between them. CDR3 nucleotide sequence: TGTGCCAGCAGCCGTGGGGGGGATCAGCCCCAGCATTTT. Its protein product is CASSRGGDQPQHF.

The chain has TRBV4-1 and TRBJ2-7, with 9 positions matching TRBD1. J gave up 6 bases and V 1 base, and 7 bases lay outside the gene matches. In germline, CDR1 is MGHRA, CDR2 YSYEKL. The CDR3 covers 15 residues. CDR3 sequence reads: CASSQVPGTGLEQYF. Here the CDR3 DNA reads TGCGCCAGCAGCCAAGTTCCCGGGACAGGGCTCGAGCAGTACTTC.